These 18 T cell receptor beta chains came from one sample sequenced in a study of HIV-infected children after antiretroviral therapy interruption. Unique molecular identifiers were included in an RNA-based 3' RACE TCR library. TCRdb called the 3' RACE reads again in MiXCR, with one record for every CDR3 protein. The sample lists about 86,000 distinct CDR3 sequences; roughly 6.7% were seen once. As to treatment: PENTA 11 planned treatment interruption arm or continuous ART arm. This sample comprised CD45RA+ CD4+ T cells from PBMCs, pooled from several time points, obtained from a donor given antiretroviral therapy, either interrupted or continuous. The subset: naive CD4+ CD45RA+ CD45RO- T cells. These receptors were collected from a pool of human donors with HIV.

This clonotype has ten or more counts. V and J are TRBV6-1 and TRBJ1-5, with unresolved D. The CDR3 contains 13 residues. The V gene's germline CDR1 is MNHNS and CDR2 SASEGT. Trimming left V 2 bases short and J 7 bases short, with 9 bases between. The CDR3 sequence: CASSESSLQPQHF. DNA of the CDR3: TGTGCCAGCAGTGAAAGTAGTCTACAGCCCCAGCATTTT.

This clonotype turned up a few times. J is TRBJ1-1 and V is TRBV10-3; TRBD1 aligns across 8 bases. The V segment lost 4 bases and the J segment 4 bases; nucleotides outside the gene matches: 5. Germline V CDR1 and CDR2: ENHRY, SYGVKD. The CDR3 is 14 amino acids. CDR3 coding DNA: TGTGCCATCAGTGGGGCTGGGACAGGCACTGAAGCTTTCTTT. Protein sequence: CAISGAGTGTEAFF.

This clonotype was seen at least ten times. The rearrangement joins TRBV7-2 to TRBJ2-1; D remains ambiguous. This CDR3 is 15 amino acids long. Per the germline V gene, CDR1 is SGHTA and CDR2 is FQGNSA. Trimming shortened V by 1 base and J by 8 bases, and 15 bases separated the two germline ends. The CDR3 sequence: CASSLGARSGDEQFF. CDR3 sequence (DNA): TGTGCCAGCAGCTTAGGGGCTAGAAGTGGCGATGAGCAGTTCTTC.

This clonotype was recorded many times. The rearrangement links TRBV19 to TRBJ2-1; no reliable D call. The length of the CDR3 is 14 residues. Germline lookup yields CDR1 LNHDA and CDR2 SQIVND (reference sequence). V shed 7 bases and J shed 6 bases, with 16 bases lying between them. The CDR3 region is CASKVTYSSNEQFF. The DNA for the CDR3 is TGTGCCAGTAAGGTTACATACTCGAGCAATGAGCAGTTCTTC.

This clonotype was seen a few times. This CDR3 is CATSRDREHEQYF. In nucleotides, the CDR3 is TGTGCCACCAGCAGAGACAGGGAGCACGAGCAGTACTTC. The rearrangement links TRBV15 to TRBJ2-7; possibly TRBD1 or TRBD2 for D (5 bases each). The length of the CDR3 is 13 residues. Germline V gene lookup returns CDR1 LNHNV and CDR2 YYDKDF (reference sequence). Trimming removed 0 bases from V and 5 bases from J, with 8 bases in between. The whole variable domain, remainder taken from reference TRBV15 and TRBJ2-7, is DAMVIQNPRYQVTQFGKPVTLSCSQTLNHNVMYWYQQKSSQAPKLLFHYYDKDFNNEADTPDNFQSRRPNTSFCFLDIRSPGLGDTAMYLCATSRDREHEQYFGPGTRLTVT.

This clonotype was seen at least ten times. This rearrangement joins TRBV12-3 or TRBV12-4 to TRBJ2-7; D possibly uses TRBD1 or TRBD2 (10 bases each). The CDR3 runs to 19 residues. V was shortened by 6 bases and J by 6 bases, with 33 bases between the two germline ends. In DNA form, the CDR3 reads TGTGCCAGCAGCCAGACAGGGGGCCTGGCTAGCGGGAGAGCGGGCGAGCAGTACTTC. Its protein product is CASSQTGGLASGRAGEQYF.

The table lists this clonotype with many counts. The DNA for the CDR3 is TGTGCCAGCAGTGTGAGGGCGGCAGGGGGCTACGAGCAGTACTTC. This codes for CASSVRAAGGYEQYF. V is TRBV2 and J is TRBJ2-7; 7 nucleotides line up with TRBD1. Germline-derived CDR1 and CDR2 are SNHLY and FYNNEI. Losses at the gene ends were 4 bases for V and 3 bases for J; bases not matched to a gene: 9. CDR3 length: 15 amino acids.

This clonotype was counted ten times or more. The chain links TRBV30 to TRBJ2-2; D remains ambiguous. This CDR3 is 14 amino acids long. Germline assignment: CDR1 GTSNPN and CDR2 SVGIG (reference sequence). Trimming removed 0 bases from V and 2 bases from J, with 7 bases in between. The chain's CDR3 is CAWSVLSNTGELFF. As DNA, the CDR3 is TGTGCCTGGAGTGTACTCTCAAACACCGGGGAGCTGTTTTTT. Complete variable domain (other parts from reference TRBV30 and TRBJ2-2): SQTIHQWPATLVQPVGSPLSLECTVEGTSNPNLYWYRQAAGRGLQLLFYSVGIGQISSEVPQNLSASRPQDRQFILSSKKLLLSDSGFYLCAWSVLSNTGELFFGEGSRLTVL.

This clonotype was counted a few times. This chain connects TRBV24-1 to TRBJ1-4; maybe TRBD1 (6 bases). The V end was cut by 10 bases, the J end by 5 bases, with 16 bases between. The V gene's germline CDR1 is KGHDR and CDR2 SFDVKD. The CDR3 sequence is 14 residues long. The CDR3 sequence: CATSRFQGNEKLFF. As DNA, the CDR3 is TGTGCCACATCCCGTTTTCAGGGGAATGAAAAACTGTTTTTT.

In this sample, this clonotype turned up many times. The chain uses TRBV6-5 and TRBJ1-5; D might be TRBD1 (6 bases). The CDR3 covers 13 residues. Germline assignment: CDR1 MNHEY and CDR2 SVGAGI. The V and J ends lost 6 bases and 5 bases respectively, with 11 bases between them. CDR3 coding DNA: TGTGCCAGCAGCAGGGGTCCCGATCAGCCCCAGCATTTT. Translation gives CASSRGPDQPQHF.

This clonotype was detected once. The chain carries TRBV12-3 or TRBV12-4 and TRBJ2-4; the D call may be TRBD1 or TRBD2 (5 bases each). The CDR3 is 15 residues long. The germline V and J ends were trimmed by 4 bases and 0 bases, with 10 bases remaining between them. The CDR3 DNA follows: TGTGCCAGCAGTTCGAGGGGCCTAGCCAAAAACATTCAGTACTTC. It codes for CASSSRGLAKNIQYF.

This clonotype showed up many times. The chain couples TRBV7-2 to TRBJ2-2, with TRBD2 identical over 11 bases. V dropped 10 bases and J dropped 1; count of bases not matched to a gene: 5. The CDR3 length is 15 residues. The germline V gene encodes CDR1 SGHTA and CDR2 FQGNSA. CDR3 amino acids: CATPGTSGNTGELFF. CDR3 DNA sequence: TGTGCCACCCCTGGGACTAGCGGGAACACCGGGGAGCTGTTTTTT. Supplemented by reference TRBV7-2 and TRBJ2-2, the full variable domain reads GAGVSQSPSNKVTEKGKDVELRCDPISGHTALYWYRQSLGQGLEFLIYFQGNSAPDKSGLPSDRFSAERTGGSVSTLTIQRTQQEDSAVYLCATPGTSGNTGELFFGEGSRLTVL.

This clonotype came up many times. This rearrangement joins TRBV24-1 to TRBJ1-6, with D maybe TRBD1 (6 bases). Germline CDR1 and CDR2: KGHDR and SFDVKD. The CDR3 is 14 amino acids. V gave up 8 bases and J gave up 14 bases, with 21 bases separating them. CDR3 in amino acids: CATNRTDSRGALHF. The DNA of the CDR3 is TGTGCCACCAATCGGACAGACAGCCGGGGGGCCCTCCACTTT.

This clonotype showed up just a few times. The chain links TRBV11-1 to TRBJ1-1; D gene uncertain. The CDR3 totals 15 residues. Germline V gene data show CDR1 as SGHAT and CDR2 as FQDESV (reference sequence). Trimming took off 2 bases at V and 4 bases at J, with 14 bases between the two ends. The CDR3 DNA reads TGTGCCAGCAGCTTAAGTAGTGTAAGAAGCACTGAAGCTTTCTTT. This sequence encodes CASSLSSVRSTEAFF.

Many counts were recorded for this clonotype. The CDR3 DNA sequence: TGTGCCACCAGTGATTTGCAAGGGGGCGCGCCTGAAGCTTTCTTT. Its protein is CATSDLQGGAPEAFF. The chain carries TRBV24-1 and TRBJ1-1; the match to TRBD1 covers 7 bases. Germline assignment: CDR1 KGHDR and CDR2 SFDVKD. The length of the CDR3 is 15 residues. The ends lost 0 bases at V and 6 bases at J; junction bases unmatched: 6.

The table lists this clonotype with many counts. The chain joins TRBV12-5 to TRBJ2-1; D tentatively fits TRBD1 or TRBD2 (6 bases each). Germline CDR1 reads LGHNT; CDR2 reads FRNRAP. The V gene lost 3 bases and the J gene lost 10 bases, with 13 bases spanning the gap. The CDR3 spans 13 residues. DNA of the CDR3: TGTGCTAGTGGTTTAGGGGGGCCTAGGGAGCAGTTCTTC. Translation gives CASGLGGPREQFF.

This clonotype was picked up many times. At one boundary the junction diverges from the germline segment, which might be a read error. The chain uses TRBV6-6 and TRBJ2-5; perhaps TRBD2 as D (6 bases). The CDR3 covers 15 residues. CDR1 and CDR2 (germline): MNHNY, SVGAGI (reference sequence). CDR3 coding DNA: TGTGCCAGCGGTGATGCCACTGGGGGGAAAGACACCCAGTACTTT. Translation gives CASGDATGGKDTQYF.

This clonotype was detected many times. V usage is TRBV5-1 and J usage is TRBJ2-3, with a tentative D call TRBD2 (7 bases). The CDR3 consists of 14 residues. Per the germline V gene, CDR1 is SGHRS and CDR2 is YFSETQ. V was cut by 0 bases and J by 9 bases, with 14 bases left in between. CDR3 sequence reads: CASSLEGGEDTQYF. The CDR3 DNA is TGCGCCAGCAGCTTGGAAGGGGGGGAAGACACGCAGTATTTT.